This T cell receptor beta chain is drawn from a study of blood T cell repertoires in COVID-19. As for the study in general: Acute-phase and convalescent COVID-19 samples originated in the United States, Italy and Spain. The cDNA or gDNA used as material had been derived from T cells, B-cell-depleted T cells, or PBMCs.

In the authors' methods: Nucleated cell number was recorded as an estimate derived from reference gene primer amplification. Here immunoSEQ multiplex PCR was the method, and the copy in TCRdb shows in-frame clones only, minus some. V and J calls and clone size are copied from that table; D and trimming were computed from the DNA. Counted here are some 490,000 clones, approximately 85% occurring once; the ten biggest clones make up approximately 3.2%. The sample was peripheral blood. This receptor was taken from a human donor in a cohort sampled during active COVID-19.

The CDR3 reads CASSPRGLAGGDEQFF. DNA for the CDR3: TGCGCCAGCAGCCCAAGAGGGTTAGCGGGAGGTGATGAGCAGTTCTTC. V and J are TRBV5-1 and TRBJ2-1; the match to TRBD2 covers 10 bases. This CDR3 spans 16 amino acids. Unmatched junction bases numbered 12, after V lost 4 bases and J lost 8 bases. Germline CDR1 reads SGHRS; CDR2 reads YFSETQ.